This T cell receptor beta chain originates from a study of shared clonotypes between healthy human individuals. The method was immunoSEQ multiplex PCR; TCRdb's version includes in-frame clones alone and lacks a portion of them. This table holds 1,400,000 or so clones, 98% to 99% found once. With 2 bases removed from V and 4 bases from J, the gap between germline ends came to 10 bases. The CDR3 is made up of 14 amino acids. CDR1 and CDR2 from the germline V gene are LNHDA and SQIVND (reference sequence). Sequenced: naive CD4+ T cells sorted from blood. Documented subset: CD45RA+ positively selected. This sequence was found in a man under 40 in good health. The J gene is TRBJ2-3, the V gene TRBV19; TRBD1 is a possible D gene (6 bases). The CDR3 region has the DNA TGTGCCAGTAGTATAAGCAGGGGTGCAGATACGCAGTATTTT. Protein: CASSISRGADTQYF.